This is a list of T cell receptor beta chains from one sample in a study of blood T cell repertoires in COVID-19. Repertoires were generated with immunoSEQ multiplex PCR, while TCRdb's copy carries only in-frame clones and drops some. This table has some 42,000 clones, around 91% appearing once. Sequenced: peripheral blood. The receptor source for this set is a man in his fifties or sixties with active COVID-19. Both conserved end residues are part of each CDR3. The order of the fields is J gene, clone size, V gene, D gene, CDR3 protein, CDR3 DNA. A D gene is named only where the DNA matches it firmly. For some rows the clone size is stated as once, few or many, or as a class when expanded; others skip it.

>TRBJ2-5|once|TRBV6-1|NA
CASSERGRRTTQYF
TGTGCCAGCAGTGAACGTGGCCGAAGAACGACCCAGTACTTC
>TRBJ2-6|NA|TRBV25-1|NA
CASSRATTGANVLTF
TGTGCCAGCAGCCGCGCCACTACGGGGGCCAACGTCCTGACTTTC
>TRBJ2-3|few|TRBV6-4|TRBD2
CASSSTSGGGTDTQYF
TGTGCCAGCAGTTCGACTAGCGGGGGTGGCACAGATACGCAGTATTTT
>TRBJ1-1|NA|TRBV7-9|NA
CASSPSGLLVTEAFF
TGTGCCAGCAGCCCGTCAGGGTTGCTGGTCACTGAAGCTTTCTTT
>TRBJ2-7|NA|TRBV11-1|NA
CASSKDSGYEQYF
TGTGCCAGCTCAAAGGACAGTGGCTACGAGCAGTACTTC
>TRBJ2-3|NA|TRBV5-1|TRBD2
CASRTSGGNTDTQYF
TGCGCCAGCCGGACTAGCGGGGGGAACACAGATACGCAGTATTTT
>TRBJ1-2|NA|TRBV4-3|NA
CASSQEASRAGGYGYTF
TGCGCCAGCAGCCAAGAAGCCTCGAGGGCCGGGGGCTATGGCTACACCTTC
>TRBJ2-3|NA|TRBV5-1|NA
CASSLNGVQRTDTQYF
TGCGCCAGCAGCTTGAACGGGGTACAGAGAACAGATACGCAGTATTTT
>TRBJ2-5|NA|TRBV7-9|NA
CASKLPGVETQYF
TGTGCCAGCAAACTTCCGGGGGTAGAGACCCAGTACTTC
>TRBJ2-2|NA|TRBV7-9|NA
CASSLTSGQGLWTGELFF
TGTGCCAGCAGCTTAACGTCGGGCCAGGGTTTGTGGACCGGGGAGCTGTTTTTT
>TRBJ1-6|NA|TRBV30|NA
CASDPGINSPLHF
TGTGCCTCCGACCCAGGGATTAATTCACCCCTCCACTTT
>TRBJ1-4|NA|TRBV28|NA
CASIKGGGTTNEKLFF
TGTGCCAGCATCAAGGGGGGGGGAACAACTAATGAAAAACTGTTTTTT
>TRBJ1-2|NA|TRBV9|NA
CASSSLTAWYGYTF
TGTGCCAGCAGTAGCCTGACTGCTTGGTATGGCTACACCTTC
>TRBJ1-1|NA|TRBV24-1|NA
CATSDTNRDGAFF
TGTGCCACCAGTGATACCAACAGGGACGGAGCTTTCTTT
>TRBJ2-1|NA|TRBV9|TRBD1
CASSEATEDRTNPNEQFF
TGTGCCAGCAGCGAGGCAACCGAGGACAGGACCAACCCCAATGAGCAGTTCTTC
>TRBJ1-5|NA|TRBV19|TRBD1
CASSMGQEQPQHF
TGTGCCAGTAGCATGGGACAGGAACAGCCCCAGCATTTT
>TRBJ2-1|NA|TRBV20-1|TRBD2
CSASPWWGLAGVWGNEQFF
TGCAGTGCTAGTCCCTGGTGGGGACTAGCGGGGGTGTGGGGCAATGAGCAGTTCTTC
>TRBJ2-2|NA|TRBV9|TRBD1
CASSAGEGTGQIGELFF
TGTGCCAGCAGCGCTGGAGAGGGGACAGGTCAAATCGGGGAGCTGTTTTTT
>TRBJ1-5|NA|TRBV19|NA
CASNERVNQPQHF
TGTGCCAGTAACGAACGGGTCAATCAGCCCCAGCATTTT
>TRBJ1-1|NA|TRBV5-1|NA
CASSLVSGVNTEAFF
TGCGCCAGCAGCTTGGTTTCAGGGGTGAACACTGAAGCTTTCTTT
>TRBJ1-4|NA|TRBV15|NA
CATSRARQTNEKLFF
TGTGCCACCAGCAGGGCAAGACAGACAAATGAAAAACTGTTTTTT
>TRBJ2-7|few|TRBV4-1|TRBD2
CASSPNLFGLAGGYEQYF
TGCGCCAGCAGCCCAAATCTATTCGGACTAGCGGGGGGGTACGAGCAGTACTTC
>TRBJ2-3|NA|TRBV6-4|TRBD2
CASSDGTSGGGDTQYF
TGTGCCAGCAGTGACGGGACTAGCGGGGGAGGAGATACGCAGTATTTT
>TRBJ1-4|once|TRBV27|TRBD1
CASSLSRMDRGMTNEKLFF
TGTGCCAGCAGTTTATCGAGGATGGACAGGGGGATGACTAATGAAAAACTGTTTTTT
>TRBJ1-2|NA|TRBV5-8|NA
CASRRGLESLYGYTF
TGTGCCAGCAGGAGGGGACTGGAGAGTCTCTATGGCTACACCTTC
>TRBJ2-5|NA|TRBV5-1|TRBD1
CASSLQGSQETQYF
TGCGCCAGCAGCTTACAGGGGTCCCAAGAGACCCAGTACTTC
>TRBJ1-6|NA|TRBV28|TRBD1
CASSPGTGELSPLHF
TGTGCCAGCAGTCCGGGGACAGGGGAACTTTCACCCCTCCACTTT
>TRBJ1-1|once|TRBV7-3|TRBD1
CASSFRTGSEAFF
TGTGCCAGCAGCTTTAGGACAGGGAGCGAAGCTTTCTTT
>TRBJ1-6|NA|TRBV2|NA
CASSELDSPLHF
TGTGCCAGCAGTGAACTCGATTCACCCCTCCACTTT
>TRBJ2-1|NA|TRBV10-3|NA
CAISGNQQGFPFF
TGTGCCATCAGTGGTAACCAACAGGGATTCCCGTTCTTC
>TRBJ2-5|NA|TRBV30|NA
CAWTLSQTQYF
TGTGCCTGGACTTTAAGCCAGACCCAGTACTTC
>TRBJ2-2|NA|TRBV7-9|NA
CASSPRGYPNTGELFF
TGTGCCAGCAGCCCCCGGGGATATCCGAACACCGGGGAGCTGTTTTTT
>TRBJ1-5|NA|TRBV28|TRBD1
CASRAYGTGISNQPQHF
TGTGCCAGCAGAGCATACGGGACAGGGATTAGCAATCAGCCCCAGCATTTT
>TRBJ1-1|medium-sized|TRBV6-5|TRBD1
CASTFTGENTEAFF
TGTGCCAGCACCTTCACAGGGGAGAACACTGAAGCTTTCTTT
>TRBJ2-7|NA|TRBV11-2|NA
CASSLRQGLEQYF
TGTGCCAGCAGCTTACGGCAGGGCCTCGAGCAGTACTTC
>TRBJ1-6|NA|TRBV7-8|NA
CASSVSNSPLHF
TGTGCCAGCAGCGTCAGTAATTCACCCCTCCACTTT
>TRBJ2-1|NA|TRBV10-2|NA
CASSEDPNRGEQFF
TGCGCCAGCAGTGAGGACCCCAATAGGGGTGAGCAGTTCTTC
>TRBJ1-2|NA|TRBV19|NA
CASSTRGVRYGYTF
TGTGCCAGTAGCACCAGGGGCGTTCGCTATGGCTACACCTTC
>TRBJ2-7|NA|TRBV5-5|NA
CASRTTGRSYEQYF
TGTGCCAGCAGGACGACAGGTCGATCTTACGAGCAGTACTTC
>TRBJ2-5|NA|TRBV25-1|NA
CAIEGIGQTQYF
TGTGCCATCGAAGGAATTGGGCAGACCCAGTACTTC
>TRBJ1-4|once|TRBV7-3|TRBD1
CASSPGQGNNEKLFF
TGTGCCAGCAGCCCGGGACAGGGAAACAATGAAAAACTGTTTTTT
>TRBJ2-5|NA|TRBV9|TRBD2
CASSDGLAGGPGETQYF
TGTGCCAGCAGCGACGGACTAGCGGGGGGGCCAGGGGAGACCCAGTACTTC
>TRBJ1-5|NA|TRBV6-5|NA
CASSPQGRNQPQHF
TGTGCCAGCAGTCCACAGGGTCGCAATCAGCCCCAGCATTTT
>TRBJ1-1|NA|TRBV19|TRBD1
CASSLPDRMNTEAFF
TGTGCCAGTAGTCTACCGGACAGGATGAACACTGAAGCTTTCTTT
>TRBJ2-5|once|TRBV11-2|TRBD2
CASSAGLAGDRETQYF
TGTGCCAGCAGCGCCGGACTAGCGGGGGATCGGGAGACCCAGTACTTC
>TRBJ2-7|once|TRBV12-3/TRBV12-4|TRBD1
CASSRGQGREQYF
TGTGCCAGCAGCCGGGGACAGGGTCGCGAGCAGTACTTC
>TRBJ2-1|NA|TRBV7-9|TRBD2
CASSPTRGGAFEQFF
TGTGCCAGCAGCCCCACCCGCGGGGGGGCCTTTGAGCAGTTCTTC
>TRBJ1-2|once|TRBV6-1|TRBD1
CASSEAGQGGGHTF
TGTGCCAGCAGTGAAGCCGGTCAGGGGGGTGGCCACACCTTC
>TRBJ1-2|NA|TRBV6-5|NA
CAARAGGGYTF
TGTGCCGCGCGGGCTGGAGGGGGCTACACCTTC
>TRBJ1-5|NA|TRBV6-6|NA
CASSPGLSPISNQPQHF
TGTGCCAGCAGTCCGGGACTGAGCCCTATTAGCAATCAGCCCCAGCATTTT
>TRBJ1-3|NA|TRBV6-6|NA
CASKSYGNTIYF
TGTGCCAGCAAATCTTATGGAAACACCATATATTTT
>TRBJ1-2|NA|TRBV7-8|NA
CASSSGDYGYTF
TGTGCCAGCAGTTCAGGGGACTATGGCTACACCTTC
>TRBJ2-1|NA|TRBV30|NA
CARATGNYEQFF
TGTGCCCGCGCGACAGGTAACTATGAGCAGTTCTTC